This T cell receptor beta chain was retrieved from a study of OX40 agonist ivuxolimab in advanced cancers. TCRdb's table, derived via immunoSEQ multiplex PCR, lists solely in-frame clones and lacks some. The data contain under 35,000 clones, roughly 86% of them singletons. The V end lost 4 bases, the J end lost 1 base, and 13 bases lay between the germline ends. This CDR3 is 15 amino acids long. Germline V gene data show CDR1 as LNHDA and CDR2 as SQIVND (reference sequence). This clone appeared a single time. This TCR derives from an adult with an advanced solid tumor such as melanoma, head and neck, liver or kidney cancer. The V and J genes are TRBV19 and TRBJ2-5, with D possibly matching TRBD1 (5 bases). Sequenced material: CD4+ or CD8+ T cells sorted from blood, taken in a trial of the OX40 agonist ivuxolimab. CDR3 region: CASSRTRGSQETQYF. The CDR3 bases are TGTGCCAGTAGTAGAACAAGGGGTTCCCAAGAGACCCAGTACTTC.